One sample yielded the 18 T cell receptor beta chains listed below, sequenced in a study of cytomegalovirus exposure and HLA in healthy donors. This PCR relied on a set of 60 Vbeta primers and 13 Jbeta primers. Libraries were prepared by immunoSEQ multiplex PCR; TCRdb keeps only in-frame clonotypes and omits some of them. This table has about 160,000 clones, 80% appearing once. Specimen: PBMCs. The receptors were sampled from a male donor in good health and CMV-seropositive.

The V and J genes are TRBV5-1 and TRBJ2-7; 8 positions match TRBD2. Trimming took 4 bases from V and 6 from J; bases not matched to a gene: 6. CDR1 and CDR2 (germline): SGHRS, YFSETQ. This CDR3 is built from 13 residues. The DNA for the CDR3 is TGCGCCAGCAGCGGGACTAGTTCAGGCGAGCAGTACTTC. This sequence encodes CASSGTSSGEQYF.

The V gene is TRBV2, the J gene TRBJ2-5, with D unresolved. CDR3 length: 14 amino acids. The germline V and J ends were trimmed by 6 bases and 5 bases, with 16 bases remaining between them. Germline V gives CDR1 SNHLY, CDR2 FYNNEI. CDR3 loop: CASSDATVPETQYF. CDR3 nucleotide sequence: TGTGCCAGCAGCGACGCTACAGTGCCGGAGACCCAGTACTTC.

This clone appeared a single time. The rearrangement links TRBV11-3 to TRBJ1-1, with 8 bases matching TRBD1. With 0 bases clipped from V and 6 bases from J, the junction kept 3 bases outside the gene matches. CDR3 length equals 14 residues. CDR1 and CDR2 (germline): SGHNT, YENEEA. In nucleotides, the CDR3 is TGTGCCAGCAGCTTAGACAGGGGGCTGTCTGAAGCTTTCTTT. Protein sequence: CASSLDRGLSEAFF.

The CDR3 DNA follows: TGTGCCTGTAAGGGGGATAGCACTGAAGCTTTCTTT. It translates to CACKGDSTEAFF. The chain uses TRBV30 and TRBJ1-1; perhaps TRBD1 as D (6 bases). V lost 6 bases and J lost 4, with 12 bases in between. CDR1 is GTSNPN and CDR2 is SVGIG in the germline V gene (reference sequence). The CDR3 has 12 amino acids.

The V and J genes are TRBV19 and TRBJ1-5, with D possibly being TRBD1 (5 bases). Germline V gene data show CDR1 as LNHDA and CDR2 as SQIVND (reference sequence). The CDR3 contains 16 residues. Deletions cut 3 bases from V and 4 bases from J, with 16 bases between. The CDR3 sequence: CASSIRTGQTNQPQHF. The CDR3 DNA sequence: TGTGCCAGTAGTATTAGAACAGGACAAACAAATCAGCCCCAGCATTTT.

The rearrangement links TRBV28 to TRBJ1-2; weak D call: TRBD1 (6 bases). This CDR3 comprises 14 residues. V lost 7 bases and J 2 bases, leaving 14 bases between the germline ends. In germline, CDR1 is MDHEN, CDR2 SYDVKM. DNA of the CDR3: TGTGCCAGCACCTCATCGGACAGAAACTATGGCTACACCTTC. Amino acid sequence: CASTSSDRNYGYTF.

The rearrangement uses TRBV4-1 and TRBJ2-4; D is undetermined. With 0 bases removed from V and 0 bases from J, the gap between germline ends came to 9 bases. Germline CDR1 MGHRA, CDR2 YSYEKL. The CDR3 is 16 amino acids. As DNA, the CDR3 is TGCGCCAGCAGCCAAGATAGAGGTCGAGCCAAAAACATTCAGTACTTC. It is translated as CASSQDRGRAKNIQYF.

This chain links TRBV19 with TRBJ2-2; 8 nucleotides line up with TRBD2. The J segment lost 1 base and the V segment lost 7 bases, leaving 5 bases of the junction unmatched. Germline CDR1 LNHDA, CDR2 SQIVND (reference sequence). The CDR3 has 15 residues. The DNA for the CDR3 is TGTGCCAGTACACCGCTAGCGGGGAACACCGGGGAGCTGTTTTTT. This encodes CASTPLAGNTGELFF.

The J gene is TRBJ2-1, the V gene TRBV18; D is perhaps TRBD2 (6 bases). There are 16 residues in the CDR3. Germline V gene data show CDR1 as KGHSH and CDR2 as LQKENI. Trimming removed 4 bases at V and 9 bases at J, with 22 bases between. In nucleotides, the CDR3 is TGTGCCAGCTCACTCTACACGGGAGCGGTTCGCGGTGAGCAGTTCTTC. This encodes CASSLYTGAVRGEQFF.

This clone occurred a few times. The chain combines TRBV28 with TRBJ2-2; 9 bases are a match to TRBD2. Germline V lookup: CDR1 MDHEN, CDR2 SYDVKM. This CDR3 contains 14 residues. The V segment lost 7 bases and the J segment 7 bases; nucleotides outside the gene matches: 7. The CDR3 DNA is TGTGCCAGCAACAAACTACTAGCGGGCGGGGAGCTGTTTTTT. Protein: CASNKLLAGGELFF.

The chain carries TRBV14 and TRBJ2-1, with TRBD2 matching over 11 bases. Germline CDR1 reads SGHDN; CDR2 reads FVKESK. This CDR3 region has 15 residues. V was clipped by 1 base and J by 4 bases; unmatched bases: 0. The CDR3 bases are TGTGCCAGCAGCCAAGTAGCGGGAGGGTACAATGAGCAGTTCTTC. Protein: CASSQVAGGYNEQFF.

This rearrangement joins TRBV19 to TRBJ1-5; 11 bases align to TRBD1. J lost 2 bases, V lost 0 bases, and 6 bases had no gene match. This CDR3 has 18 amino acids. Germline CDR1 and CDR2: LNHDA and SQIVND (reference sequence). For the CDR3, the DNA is TGTGCCAGTAGTATAGATGGGACAGGGGGTGAGGGCAATCAGCCCCAGCATTTT. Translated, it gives CASSIDGTGGEGNQPQHF.

The CDR3 loop reads CASSYPSRENHEQYF. The CDR3 DNA reads TGTGCCAGCAGTTACCCCTCCAGGGAAAATCACGAGCAGTACTTC. This chain uses TRBV6-6 with TRBJ2-7; D may be TRBD1 (5 bases). The CDR3 length is 15 residues. Trimming removed 2 bases from V and 5 bases from J, with 16 bases in between. The germline V gene encodes CDR1 MNHNY and CDR2 SVGAGI (reference sequence).

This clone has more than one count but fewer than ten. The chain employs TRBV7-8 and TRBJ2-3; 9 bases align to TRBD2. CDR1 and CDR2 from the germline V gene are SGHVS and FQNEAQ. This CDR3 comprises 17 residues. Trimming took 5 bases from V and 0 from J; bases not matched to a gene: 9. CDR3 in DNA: TGTGCCAGCAGCGGGAGCGGGAGGAGCTCTAGCACAGATACGCAGTATTTT. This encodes CASSGSGRSSSTDTQYF.

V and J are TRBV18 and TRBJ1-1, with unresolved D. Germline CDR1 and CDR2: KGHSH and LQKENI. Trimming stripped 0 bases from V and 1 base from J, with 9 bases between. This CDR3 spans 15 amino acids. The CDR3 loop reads CASSPPRTENTEAFF. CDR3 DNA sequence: TGTGCCAGCTCACCACCCAGGACTGAGAACACTGAAGCTTTCTTT.

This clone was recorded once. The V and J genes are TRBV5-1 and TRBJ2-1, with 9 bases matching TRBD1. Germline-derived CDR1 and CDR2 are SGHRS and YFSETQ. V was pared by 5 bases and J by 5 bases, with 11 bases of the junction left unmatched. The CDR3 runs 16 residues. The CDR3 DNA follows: TGCGCCAGCAGGGAAACCGGGACAGGGAGGGACAATGAGCAGTTCTTC. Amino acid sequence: CASRETGTGRDNEQFF.

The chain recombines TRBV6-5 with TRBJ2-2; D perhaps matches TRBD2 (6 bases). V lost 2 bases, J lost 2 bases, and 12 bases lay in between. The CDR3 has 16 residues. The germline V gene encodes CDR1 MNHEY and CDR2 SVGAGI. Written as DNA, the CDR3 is TGTGCCAGCAGTTACCGCGCGGGGCGAAACACCGGGGAGCTGTTTTTT. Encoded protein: CASSYRAGRNTGELFF.

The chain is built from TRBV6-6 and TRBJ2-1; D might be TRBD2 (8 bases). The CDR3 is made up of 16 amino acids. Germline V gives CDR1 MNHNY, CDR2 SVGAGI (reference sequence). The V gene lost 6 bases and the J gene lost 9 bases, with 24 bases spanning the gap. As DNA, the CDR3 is TGTGCCAGCAGCGGGGGGGGGACAGAGTGGCCAAGTGAGCAGTTCTTC. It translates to CASSGGGTEWPSEQFF.